Reported below is one T cell receptor (beta chain). No antigen is known for it. Regarding treatment: oral pan-JAK inhibitor, 5-10 mg twice daily. Alopecia areata patients provided lesional scalp punch biopsies and peripheral blood. The V end lost 5 bases, the J end lost 8 bases, and 22 bases lay between the germline ends. The CDR3 is made up of 16 amino acids. In germline, CDR1 is PRHDT, CDR2 FYEKMQ (reference sequence). Following extraction, RNA underwent reverse transcription to cDNA, which served as the sequencing template. Clones were sequenced by immunoSEQ multiplex PCR, and TCRdb holds only the in-frame ones, with some missing. The sample consists of about 7,400 clones, roughly 64% of them appearing once. This record belongs to a study of CD8+ T cells in alopecia areata. Study-level points and caveats: Between patients, shared TCR sequences were less clear than in mice. This was possibly due in part to HLA diversity in the patient population. Scalp repertoires also include resident alphabeta T cells from normal skin. A large proportion of expanded lesional clones were detected persisting in scalp and blood during tofacitinib.

The chain links TRBV13 to TRBJ2-1; D may be TRBD2 (6 bases). Sequenced material: skin, taken at week 4, from a patient treated with tofacitinib. The source of this sequence is a human donor with alopecia areata. The CDR3 DNA is TGTGCCAGCAGCACATACCTAGGAGCGGGTTTGGATGAGCAGTTCTTC. It codes for CASSTYLGAGLDEQFF.